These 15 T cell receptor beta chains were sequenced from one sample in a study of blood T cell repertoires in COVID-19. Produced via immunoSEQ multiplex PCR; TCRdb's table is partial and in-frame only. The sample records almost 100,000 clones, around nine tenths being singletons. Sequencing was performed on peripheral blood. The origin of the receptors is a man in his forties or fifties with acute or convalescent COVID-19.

As DNA, the CDR3 is TGCGCCAGCAGCTTAACAGTGATTGCCTACAATGAGCAGTTCTTC. Protein sequence: CASSLTVIAYNEQFF. This chain links TRBV5-1 with TRBJ2-1; D uncertain. V dropped 2 bases and J dropped 2 bases, with 11 bases sitting between them. Germline CDR1 and CDR2: SGHRS and YFSETQ. CDR3 size: 15 residues.

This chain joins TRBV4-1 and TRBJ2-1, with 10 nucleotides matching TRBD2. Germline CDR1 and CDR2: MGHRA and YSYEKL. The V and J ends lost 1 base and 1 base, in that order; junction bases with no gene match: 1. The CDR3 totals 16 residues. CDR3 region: CASSQVSGRSYNEQFF. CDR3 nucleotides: TGCGCCAGCAGCCAAGTTAGCGGGAGGTCCTACAATGAGCAGTTCTTC.

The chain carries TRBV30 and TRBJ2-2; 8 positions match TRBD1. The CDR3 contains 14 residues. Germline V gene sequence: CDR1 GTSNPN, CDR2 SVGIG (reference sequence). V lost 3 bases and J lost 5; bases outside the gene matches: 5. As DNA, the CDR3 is TGTGCCTGGAGCCGGACAGGGAATACCGGGGAGCTGTTTTTT. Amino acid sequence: CAWSRTGNTGELFF.

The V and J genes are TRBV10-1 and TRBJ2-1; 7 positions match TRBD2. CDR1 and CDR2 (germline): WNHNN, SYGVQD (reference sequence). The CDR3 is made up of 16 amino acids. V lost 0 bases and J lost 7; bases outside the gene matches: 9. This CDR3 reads CASSESSNVGGNEQFF. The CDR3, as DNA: TGCGCCAGCAGTGAGTCGAGTAACGTGGGAGGGAATGAGCAGTTCTTC.

The CDR3 region is CASSIMTGSYNEQFF. The CDR3 DNA follows: TGTGCCAGTAGTATAATGACAGGCTCCTACAATGAGCAGTTCTTC. The rearrangement links TRBV19 to TRBJ2-1, with a tentative D call TRBD1 (6 bases). The germline CDR1 and CDR2 sequences are LNHDA and SQIVND (reference sequence). The CDR3 has 15 residues. Trimming pared 2 bases from V and 0 bases from J, leaving 8 bases between.

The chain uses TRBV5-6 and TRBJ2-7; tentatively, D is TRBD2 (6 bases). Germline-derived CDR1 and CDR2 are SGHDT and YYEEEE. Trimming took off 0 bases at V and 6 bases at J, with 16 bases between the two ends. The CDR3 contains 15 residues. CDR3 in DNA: TGTGCCAGCAGCTTGGTTCCCGGGAGTCTGGGCGAGCAGTACTTC. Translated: CASSLVPGSLGEQYF. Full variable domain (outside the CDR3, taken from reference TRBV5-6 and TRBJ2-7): DAGVTQSPTHLIKTRGQQVTLRCSPKSGHDTVSWYQQALGQGPQFIFQYYEEEERQRGNFPDRFSGHQFPNYSSELNVNALLLGDSALYLCASSLVPGSLGEQYFGPGTRLTVT.

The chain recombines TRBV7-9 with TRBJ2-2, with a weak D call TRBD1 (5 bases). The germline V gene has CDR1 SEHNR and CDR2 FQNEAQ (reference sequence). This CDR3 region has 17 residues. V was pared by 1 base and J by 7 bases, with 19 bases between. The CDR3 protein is CASSLVDIVLMGGELFF. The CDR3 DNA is TGTGCCAGCAGCTTAGTGGACATCGTACTTATGGGCGGGGAGCTGTTTTTT.

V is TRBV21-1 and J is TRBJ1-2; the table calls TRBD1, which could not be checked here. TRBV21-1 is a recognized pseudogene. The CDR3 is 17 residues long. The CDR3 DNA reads TGTGCCAGCAGCACGCGGACAGCCGATCTACTTAACTATGGCTACACCTTC. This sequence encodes CASSTRTADLLNYGYTF.

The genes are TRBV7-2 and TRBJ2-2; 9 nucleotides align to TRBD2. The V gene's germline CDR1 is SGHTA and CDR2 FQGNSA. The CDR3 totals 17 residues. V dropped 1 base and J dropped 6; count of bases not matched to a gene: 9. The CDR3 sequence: CASSLVAGGRSAGELFF. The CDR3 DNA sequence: TGTGCCAGCAGCTTAGTGGCGGGAGGGCGTTCTGCCGGGGAGCTGTTTTTT.

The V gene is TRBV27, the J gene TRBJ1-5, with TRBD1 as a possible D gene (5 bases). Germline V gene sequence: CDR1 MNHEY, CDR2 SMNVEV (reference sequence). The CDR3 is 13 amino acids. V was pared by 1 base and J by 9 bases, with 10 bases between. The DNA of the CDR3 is TGTGCCAGCAGTTTATGGGGGGGATCGCCCCAGCATTTT. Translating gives CASSLWGGSPQHF.

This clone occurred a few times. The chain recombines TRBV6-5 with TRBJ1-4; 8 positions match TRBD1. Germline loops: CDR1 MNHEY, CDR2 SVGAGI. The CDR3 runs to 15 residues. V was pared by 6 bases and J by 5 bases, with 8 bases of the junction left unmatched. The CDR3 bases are TGTGCCAGCAGAGTCCTAGGACAGGGAAATGAAAAACTGTTTTTT. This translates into CASRVLGQGNEKLFF.

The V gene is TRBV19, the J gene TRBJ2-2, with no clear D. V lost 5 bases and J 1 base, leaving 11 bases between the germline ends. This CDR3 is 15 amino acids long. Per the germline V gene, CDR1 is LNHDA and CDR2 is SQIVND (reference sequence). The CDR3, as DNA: TGTGCCAGTAGTCGAGTTTCGGGGAACACCGGGGAGCTGTTTTTT. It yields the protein CASSRVSGNTGELFF. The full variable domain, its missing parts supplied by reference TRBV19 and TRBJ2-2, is DGGITQSPKYLFRKEGQNVTLSCEQNLNHDAMYWYRQDPGQGLRLIYYSQIVNDFQKGDIAEGYSVSREKKESFPLTVTSAQKNPTAFYLCASSRVSGNTGELFFGEGSRLTVL.

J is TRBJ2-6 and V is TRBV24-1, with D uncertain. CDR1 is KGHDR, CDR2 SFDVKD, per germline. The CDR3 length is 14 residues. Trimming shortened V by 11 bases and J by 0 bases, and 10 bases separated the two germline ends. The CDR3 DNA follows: TGTGCCATCTCTCGGTCCTCTGGGGCCAACGTCCTGACTTTC. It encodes CAISRSSGANVLTF.

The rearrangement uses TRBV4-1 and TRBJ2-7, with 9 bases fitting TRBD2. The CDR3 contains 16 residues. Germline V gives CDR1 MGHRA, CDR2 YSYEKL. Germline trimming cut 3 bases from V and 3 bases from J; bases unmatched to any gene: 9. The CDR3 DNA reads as TGCGCCAGCAGCCAGGGAATTAGCGGGAGTGGCTACGAGCAGTACTTC. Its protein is CASSQGISGSGYEQYF.

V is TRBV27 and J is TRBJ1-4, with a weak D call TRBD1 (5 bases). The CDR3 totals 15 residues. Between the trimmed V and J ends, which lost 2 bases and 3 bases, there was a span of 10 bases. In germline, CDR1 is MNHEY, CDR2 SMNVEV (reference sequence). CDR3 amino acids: CASSLAPGANEKLFF. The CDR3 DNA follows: TGTGCCAGCAGTTTAGCCCCGGGGGCTAATGAAAAACTGTTTTTT.